The 20 T cell receptor beta chains below were found in one sample sequenced in a study of metastatic and nonmetastatic thyroid tumors. Among the patients, none had received any treatment before thyroid surgery. TCRdb re-called the PCR reads through MiXCR. The sample contains around 50,000 clones, less than 30% of which appear only once. Input material: blood. These receptor sequences come from a female donor with papillary thyroid cancer or a benign thyroid nodule (not recorded which). Some clones in this sample may be carry-over from other donors' samples.

This clone has a handful of counts. V and J are TRBV9 and TRBJ2-2; 8 bases are a match to TRBD1. Per the germline V gene, CDR1 is SGDLS and CDR2 is YYNGEE. The CDR3 runs 16 residues. Unmatched junction bases numbered 9, after V lost 3 bases and J lost 5 bases. CDR3 region: CASSAPGQELTGELFF. The CDR3 region has the DNA TGTGCCAGCAGCGCACCGGGACAGGAGTTAACCGGGGAGCTGTTTTTT. Full variable domain (rest looked up from reference TRBV9 and TRBJ2-2): DSGVTQTPKHLITATGQRVTLRCSPRSGDLSVYWYQQSLDQGLQFLIQYYNGEERAKGNILERFSAQQFPDLHSELNLSSLELGDSALYFCASSAPGQELTGELFFGEGSRLTVL.

The sample holds many counts of this clone. A much more abundant neighbour one base away suggests this may be a read error. The sample has other DNA sequences that encode this CDR3 too. The V and J genes are TRBV15 and TRBJ2-7; a weak D match, TRBD2 (5 bases). The CDR3 covers 13 residues. Germline V gene lookup returns CDR1 LNHNV and CDR2 YYDKDF (reference sequence). V shed 7 bases and J shed 4 bases, with 14 bases lying between them. The DNA for the CDR3 is TGTGCCACCACCCTCAGTGGGAGTTACGAGCAGTACTTC. As protein: CATTLSGSYEQYF.

A single count supports this clone. The rearrangement uses TRBV30 and TRBJ1-1; D is undetermined. Germline V gene data show CDR1 as GTSNPN and CDR2 as SVGIG (reference sequence). The CDR3 covers 13 residues. Deletions cut 4 bases from V and 8 bases from J, with 17 bases between. As DNA, the CDR3 is TGTGCCTGGACCCGGGATAGACTTAGCGAAGCTTTCTTT. This gives the protein CAWTRDRLSEAFF.

In this sample, this clone is medium-sized. This chain joins TRBV28 and TRBJ1-5; D not certain. The germline V gene encodes CDR1 MDHEN and CDR2 SYDVKM. Trimming removed 6 bases from V and 11 bases from J, with 17 bases in between. The CDR3 length is 13 residues. CDR3: CASSRTEARSQHF. CDR3 DNA: TGTGCCAGCAGCCGTACAGAGGCCAGGTCCCAGCATTTT. The variable domain in full, with the rest retrieved from reference TRBV28 and TRBJ1-5, is DVKVTQSSRYLVKRTGEKVFLECVQDMDHENMFWYRQDPGLGLRLIYFSYDVKMKEKGDIPEGYSVSREKKERFSLILESASTNQTSMYLCASSRTEARSQHFGDGTRLSIL.

In DNA, the CDR3 is TGTGCCACCAGCAGAGCCCAGGGACTTTACTACGAGCAGTACTTC. It translates to CATSRAQGLYYEQYF. The rearrangement links TRBV15 to TRBJ2-7; tentative D call: TRBD2 (6 bases). Trimming cost V 1 base and J 3 bases, with 13 bases left between them. The CDR3 totals 15 residues. Germline V gene sequence: CDR1 LNHNV, CDR2 YYDKDF (reference sequence).

This clone was seen more than once but under ten times. At one boundary the junction diverges from the germline segment, which might be a read error. This chain uses TRBV12-3 or TRBV12-4 with TRBJ2-2, with D perhaps TRBD2 (5 bases). This CDR3 has 13 residues. CDR3 region: CAISYRGTGELFF. Here the CDR3 DNA reads TGTGCCATCAGTTACAGAGGGACCGGGGAGCTGTTTTTT.

CDR3 loop: CASSVGPSYEQYF. Here the CDR3 DNA reads TGCGCCAGCAGTGTGGGCCCATCCTACGAGCAGTACTTC. The rearrangement uses TRBV10-1 and TRBJ2-7; D gene unclear. Trimming pared 4 bases from V and 1 base from J, leaving 8 bases between. This CDR3 contains 13 residues. Germline V lookup: CDR1 WNHNN, CDR2 SYGVQD (reference sequence).

This clone has just a few counts. At the DNA level, this CDR3 is encoded by other sequences in the same sample as well. This sequence joins TRBV19 and TRBJ2-7; D unclear. Germline values: CDR1 LNHDA, CDR2 SQIVND (reference sequence). The V gene lost 4 bases and the J gene lost 3 bases, with 7 bases spanning the gap. This CDR3 spans 12 amino acids. CDR3 coding DNA: TGTGCCAGTAGTAACCTGTTCTACGAGCAGTACTTC. It encodes CASSNLFYEQYF.

For this clone: This may arise from a read error, as a much more abundant clone is one base away. This chain links TRBV6-1 with TRBJ2-5; TRBD2 matches 11 bases. Germline V gene lookup returns CDR1 MNHNS and CDR2 SASEGT. V shed 5 bases and J 4 bases; nucleotides not matched to a gene: 6. The CDR3 is made up of 15 amino acids. This CDR3 is CASSFLGTSGETQYF. The DNA for the CDR3 is TGTGCCAGCAGTTTCCTCGGGACTAGCGGAGAGACCCAGTACTTC.

This clone has ten or more counts. The V gene is TRBV4-3, the J gene TRBJ1-5; 9 positions match TRBD1. The junction had 10 bases not matched to a gene; V was cut back by 4 bases and J by 9 bases. The CDR3 totals 15 residues. The germline CDR1 and CDR2 sequences are LGHNA and YSLEER. The CDR3 nucleotides read TGCGCCAGCAGCCCACACGACAGGGGGTCTGCGCCCCAGCATTTT. It yields the protein CASSPHDRGSAPQHF.

This rearrangement joins TRBV2 to TRBJ1-5; D is uncertain. From germline, CDR1 is SNHLY and CDR2 FYNNEI. With 2 bases removed from V and 6 bases from J, the gap between germline ends came to 17 bases. The CDR3 is made up of 16 amino acids. In nucleotides, the CDR3 is TGTGCCAGCAGTGAAAAAGGGATTGGGGAGGGTCAGCCCCAGCATTTT. Protein: CASSEKGIGEGQPQHF.

This clone was counted a few times. CDR3 sequence (DNA): TGTGCCAGCAGTTTAGCGCAAGGAGATGGCTACACCTTC. Its translation is CASSLAQGDGYTF. The chain combines TRBV12-3 or TRBV12-4 with TRBJ1-2; D remains ambiguous. V was clipped by 0 bases and J by 6 bases, with 8 bases between them. The CDR3 extends over 13 amino acids.

This clone has a handful of counts. The rearrangement joins TRBV3-1 to TRBJ2-7, with TRBD2 matching over 11 bases. Trimming at V came to 7 bases and at J to 1 base, leaving 6 bases not matched to a gene. Germline assignment: CDR1 LGHDT and CDR2 YNNKEL (reference sequence). The CDR3 has 15 amino acids. CDR3 sequence reads: CASTSGLAGSYEQYF. The CDR3, as DNA: TGTGCCAGCACCTCAGGACTAGCGGGTTCCTACGAGCAGTACTTC.

This clone has a handful of counts. The chain recombines TRBV6-9 with TRBJ2-7; D not resolved. The germline V gene has CDR1 MNHGY and CDR2 SVAAGI. Between the trimmed V and J ends, which lost 2 bases and 4 bases, there was a span of 3 bases. The CDR3 is made up of 11 amino acids. The CDR3 DNA is TGTGCCAGCAGTTATCTTTACGAGCAGTACTTC. Its protein is CASSYLYEQYF.

This chain joins TRBV10-3 and TRBJ2-7, with 9 bases lining up with TRBD2. The germline V gene encodes CDR1 ENHRY and CDR2 SYGVKD. Germline trimming cut 4 bases from V and 3 bases from J; bases unmatched to any gene: 19. This CDR3 is built from 19 residues. The CDR3 DNA follows: TGTGCCATCAGTGTCGGCAAAACTAGCGGGTTCCCTGGGATCTACGAGCAGTACTTC. Protein: CAISVGKTSGFPGIYEQYF.

The chain has TRBV6-2 or TRBV6-3 and TRBJ2-3; possible D gene TRBD1, 5 bases. Per germline, CDR1 MNHEY and CDR2 SVGEGT. V lost 2 bases to trimming and J lost 3 bases, with 12 bases between them. The CDR3 sequence is 15 residues long. CDR3 amino acids: CASSYGDGQTDTQYF. DNA of the CDR3: TGTGCCAGCAGTTACGGTGATGGACAAACAGATACGCAGTATTTT.

At least ten counts were recorded for this clone. The CDR3 sequence is CASSTSRGLGYEQYF. CDR3 coding DNA: TGTGCCAGCAGCACATCCAGGGGGCTGGGCTACGAGCAGTACTTC. The V and J genes are TRBV5-8 and TRBJ2-7; TRBD1 matches at 8 bases. The CDR3 runs to 15 residues. The V segment lost 4 bases and the J segment 3 bases; nucleotides outside the gene matches: 9. Germline lookup yields CDR1 SGHTS and CDR2 YDEGEE.

The gene calls are TRBV6-5 and TRBJ1-2; possible D gene TRBD1, 6 bases. The germline V gene encodes CDR1 MNHEY and CDR2 SVGAGI. The CDR3 sequence is 16 residues long. V shed 2 bases and J shed 0 bases, with 13 bases lying between them. The chain's CDR3 is CASSYGGNWANYGYTF. CDR3 nucleotides: TGTGCCAGCAGTTACGGGGGCAATTGGGCTAACTATGGCTACACCTTC.

This clone was found many times. The chain couples TRBV6-1 to TRBJ1-2; the D is unclear. The CDR3 runs 13 residues. Per germline, CDR1 MNHNS and CDR2 SASEGT. V gave up 9 bases and J gave up 4 bases, with 15 bases separating them. CDR3 nucleotide sequence: TGTGCCAGTCTTAGAGCTGCGGGCTATGGCTACACCTTC. It is translated as CASLRAAGYGYTF.

The genes are TRBV11-2 and TRBJ2-3, with D perhaps matching TRBD2 (5 bases). With 6 bases removed from V and 6 bases from J, the gap between germline ends came to 10 bases. CDR3 length equals 12 residues. The germline V gene has CDR1 SGHAT and CDR2 FQNNGV. DNA for the CDR3: TGTGCCAGCAGTCAAACTAGGGATACGCAGTATTTT. This codes for CASSQTRDTQYF.